One sample yielded the 8 T cell receptor beta chains listed below, sequenced in a study of tumor and adjacent non-tumor tissue in lung cancer. The library came from three nested PCR rounds adapted from ARM-PCR protocols. TCRdb re-derived calls from the multiplex PCR reads in MiXCR, one entry per CDR3 protein. The repertoire includes roughly 48,000 distinct CDR3 sequences, around 60% of them detected once, and 25% to 35% sits in the top ten. This sample's RNA came from whole unsorted tissue. The normal lung tissue was taken more than 3 cm from the tumor edge. Sequencing was performed on distant non-tumor lung tissue. These receptors came from a woman in her 70s with non-small cell lung cancer.

This clonotype was seen only once. This sequence may be a read error, since a much larger clone differs from it by one base. The chain carries TRBV7-9 and TRBJ2-1; TRBD2 is a possible D gene (5 bases). V was cut by 6 bases and J by 9 bases, with 15 bases left in between. Germline CDR1 is SEHNR and CDR2 is FQNEAQ (reference sequence). The CDR3 spans 13 residues. CDR3 sequence (DNA): TGTGCCAGCAGTTTAATGGGAGCGACTGAGCAGTTCTTC. As protein: CASSLMGATEQFF.

On this clonotype: A much larger clone lies a single base off, so this may be a read error. The V gene is TRBV2, the J gene TRBJ2-3; 10 bases are a match to TRBD2. The germline CDR1 and CDR2 sequences are SNHLY and FYNNEI. The CDR3 spans 14 residues. The CDR3 region has the DNA TGTGCCACTGGACTAGCGGATAGCATAGATACGCAGTATTTT. Translated, it gives CATGLADSIDTQYF. Drawing the rest from reference TRBV2 and TRBJ2-3, the complete variable domain is EPEVTQTPSHQVTQMGQEVILRCVPISNHLYFYWYRQILGQKVEFLVSFYNNEISEKSEIFDDQFSVERPDGSNFTLKIRSTKLEDSAMYFCATGLADSIDTQYFGPGTRLTVL.

This clonotype appeared a single time. One junction end does not reproduce the germline sequence, and a read error may be involved. V usage is TRBV12-3 or TRBV12-4 and J usage is TRBJ1-1; TRBD1 agrees at 12 bases. The CDR3 totals 17 residues. The CDR3 DNA reads TGTGCCAGCAACAAGAGGGACAGGGGGCTTTGGAACACTGAAACTTTCTTT. Its protein is CASNKRDRGLWNTETFF.

V and J are TRBV12-3 or TRBV12-4 and TRBJ2-7, with a possible D match to TRBD1 (5 bases). The CDR3 is made up of 15 amino acids. The germline V and J ends were trimmed by 7 bases and 1 base, with 17 bases remaining between them. CDR3 residues: CASNLGCAGSYEQYF. For the CDR3, the DNA is TGTGCCAGCAATTTGGGGTGCGCAGGGTCCTACGAGCAGTACTTC.

This clonotype came up many times. DNA for the CDR3: TGCGCCAGCAGCCATCCGGGACTAGCGGGAGGGCCGGGGCAAGAGACCCAGTACTTC. As protein: CASSHPGLAGGPGQETQYF. The chain uses TRBV4-1 and TRBJ2-5; TRBD2 aligns across 16 bases. This CDR3 is built from 19 residues. The germline V gene encodes CDR1 MGHRA and CDR2 YSYEKL. The V gene end was trimmed by 3 bases and the J gene end by 2 bases; junction bases not matched to a gene: 9.

The genes are TRBV4-1 and TRBJ2-1; TRBD2 is a possible D gene (6 bases). Germline V lookup: CDR1 MGHRA, CDR2 YSYEKL. V gave up 4 bases and J gave up 2 bases, with 24 bases separating them. The CDR3 has 19 amino acids. CDR3 protein: CASSPQGRGSSTAYNEQFF. CDR3 bases: TGCGCCAGCAGCCCCCAGGGACGGGGGTCTTCTACCGCCTACAATGAGCAGTTCTTC.

The V gene is TRBV5-1, the J gene TRBJ1-3; TRBD1 might be the D (5 bases). The V end lost 0 bases, the J end lost 4 bases, and 14 bases lay between the germline ends. Per germline, CDR1 SGHRS and CDR2 YFSETQ. This CDR3 region has 16 residues. The CDR3 here is CASSLAGGATGNTIYF. CDR3 coding DNA: TGCGCCAGCAGCTTGGCGGGGGGAGCAACCGGAAACACCATATATTTT. Looking up the rest from reference TRBV5-1 and TRBJ1-3 gives the full variable domain: KAGVTQTPRYLIKTRGQQVTLSCSPISGHRSVSWYQQTPGQGLQFLFEYFSETQRNKGNFPGRFSGRQFSNSRSEMNVSTLELGDSALYLCASSLAGGATGNTIYFGEGSWLTVV.

Notes on this clonotype: The missing conserved phenylalanine or tryptophan at the end of this CDR3 makes a read error likely. The gene calls are TRBV6-5 and TRBJ2-7, with TRBD1 matching 9 bases. Germline CDR1 MNHEY, CDR2 SVGAGI. V trimming: 5 bases; J trimming: 4 bases; junction bases outside the gene matches: 6. CDR3 size: 14 residues. CDR3: CASSAWTGAYEQYL. The CDR3, as DNA: TGTGCCAGCAGTGCCTGGACAGGGGCTTACGAGCAGTACCTC.